The 7 T cell receptor beta chains below all came from one sample that was sequenced in a study of blood T cell repertoires in COVID-19. Measured with immunoSEQ multiplex PCR; TCRdb has only the in-frame clones, and not every one. The sample lists roughly 250,000 clones, approximately 80% occurring once. The sequenced sample consisted of peripheral blood. Source of these receptors: a woman older than 75 with active or convalescent COVID-19.

The CDR3 here is CASSSGQILYGYTF. The CDR3 DNA is TGCGCCAGCAGCTCGGGACAGATCCTCTATGGCTACACCTTC. The chain uses TRBV5-1 and TRBJ1-2; 7 bases match TRBD1. This CDR3 is built from 14 residues. CDR1 and CDR2 (germline): SGHRS, YFSETQ. V lost 3 bases and J lost 4; bases outside the gene matches: 6. Full variable domain (remainder filled in from reference TRBV5-1 and TRBJ1-2): KAGVTQTPRYLIKTRGQQVTLSCSPISGHRSVSWYQQTPGQGLQFLFEYFSETQRNKGNFPGRFSGRQFSNSRSEMNVSTLELGDSALYLCASSSGQILYGYTFGSGTRLTVV.

J is TRBJ1-3 and V is TRBV20-1; the D gene is possibly TRBD1 (6 bases). The V end lost 7 bases, the J end lost 2 bases, and 6 bases lay between the germline ends. Germline loops: CDR1 DFQATT, CDR2 SNEGSKA (reference sequence). This CDR3 contains 11 residues. The CDR3 sequence: CSGTAGNTIYF. In DNA form, the CDR3 reads TGCAGTGGGACAGCTGGAAACACCATATATTTT.

The V gene is TRBV3-1 (or the pseudogene TRBV3-2), the J gene TRBJ2-5, with D possibly being TRBD1 (6 bases). Trimming left V 4 bases short and J 2 bases short, with 11 bases between. The CDR3 is 14 residues long. Germline V lookup: CDR1 LGHDT, CDR2 YNNKEL (reference sequence). The CDR3 region is CASSPTGPQETQYF. The DNA of the CDR3 is TGTGCCAGCAGCCCTACAGGGCCACAAGAGACCCAGTACTTC.

This clone showed up just a few times. CDR3 sequence (DNA): TGTGCCGGAAGAGCGACAGGGTCCCCGTTTGAAAAACTGTTTTTT. Translation: CAGRATGSPFEKLFF. The chain employs TRBV28 and TRBJ1-4, with 7 nucleotides matching TRBD1. The junction had 16 bases not matched to a gene; V was cut back by 11 bases and J by 7 bases. This CDR3 comprises 15 residues. CDR1 and CDR2 (germline): MDHEN, SYDVKM.

The J gene is TRBJ1-3, the V gene TRBV18; TRBD1 might be the D (6 bases). The V and J ends lost 0 bases and 0 bases respectively, with 12 bases between them. The CDR3 runs to 17 residues. CDR1 is KGHSH and CDR2 is LQKENI in the germline V gene. The CDR3 is CASSPPNRALSGNTIYF. CDR3 in DNA: TGTGCCAGCTCACCACCTAACAGGGCCCTCTCTGGAAACACCATATATTTT.

This chain uses TRBV2 with TRBJ2-1; D is perhaps TRBD2 (5 bases). The CDR3 is 14 amino acids. Germline V gene lookup returns CDR1 SNHLY and CDR2 FYNNEI. Trimming shortened V by 9 bases and J by 7 bases, and 19 bases separated the two germline ends. This CDR3 reads CASLGVWASNEQFF. DNA of the CDR3: TGTGCCAGTCTGGGAGTCTGGGCTAGTAATGAGCAGTTCTTC. The full variable domain, completed using reference TRBV2 and TRBJ2-1, is EPEVTQTPSHQVTQMGQEVILRCVPISNHLYFYWYRQILGQKVEFLVSFYNNEISEKSEIFDDQFSVERPDGSNFTLKIRSTKLEDSAMYFCASLGVWASNEQFFGPGTRLTVL.

V gene TRBV9 combines with J gene TRBJ2-7; perhaps TRBD2 as D (6 bases). Germline V CDR1 and CDR2: SGDLS, YYNGEE. V gave up 0 bases and J gave up 4 bases, with 11 bases separating them. The CDR3 totals 14 residues. Here the CDR3 DNA reads TGTGCCAGCAGCGTAGACGGGAGTCGTTACGAGCAGTACTTC. It translates to CASSVDGSRYEQYF.